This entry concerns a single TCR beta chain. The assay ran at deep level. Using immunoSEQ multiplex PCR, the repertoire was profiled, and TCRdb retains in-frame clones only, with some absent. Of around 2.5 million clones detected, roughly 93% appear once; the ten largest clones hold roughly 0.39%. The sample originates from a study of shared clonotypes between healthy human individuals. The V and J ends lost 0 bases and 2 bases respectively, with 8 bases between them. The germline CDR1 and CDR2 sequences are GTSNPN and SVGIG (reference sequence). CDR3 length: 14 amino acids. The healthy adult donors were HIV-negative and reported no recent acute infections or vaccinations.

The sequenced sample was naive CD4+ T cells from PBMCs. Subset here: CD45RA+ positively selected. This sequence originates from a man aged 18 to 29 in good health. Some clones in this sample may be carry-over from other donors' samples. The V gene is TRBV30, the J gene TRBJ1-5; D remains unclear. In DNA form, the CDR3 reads TGTGCCTGGAGTGTAAACAATGGCAATCAGCCCCAGCATTTT. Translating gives CAWSVNNGNQPQHF.